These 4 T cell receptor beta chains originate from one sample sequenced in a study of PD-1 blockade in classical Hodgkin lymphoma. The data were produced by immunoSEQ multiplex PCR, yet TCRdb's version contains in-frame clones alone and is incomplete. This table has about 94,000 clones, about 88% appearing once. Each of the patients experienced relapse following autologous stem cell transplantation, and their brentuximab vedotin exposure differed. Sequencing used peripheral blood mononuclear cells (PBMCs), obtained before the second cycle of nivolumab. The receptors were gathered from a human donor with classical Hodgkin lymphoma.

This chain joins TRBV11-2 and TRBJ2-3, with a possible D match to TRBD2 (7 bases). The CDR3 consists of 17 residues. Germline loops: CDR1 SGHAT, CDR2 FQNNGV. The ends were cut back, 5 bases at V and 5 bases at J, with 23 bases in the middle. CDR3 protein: CASSRLFLGGQVDTQYF. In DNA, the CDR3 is TGTGCCAGCAGCCGACTATTCTTGGGGGGGCAGGTAGATACGCAGTATTTT.

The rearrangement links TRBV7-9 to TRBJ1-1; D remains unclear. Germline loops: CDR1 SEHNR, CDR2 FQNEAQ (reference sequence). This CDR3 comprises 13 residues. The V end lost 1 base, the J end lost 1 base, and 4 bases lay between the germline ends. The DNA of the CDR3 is TGTGCCAGCAGCTTAGTGGGGAACACTGAAGCTTTCTTT. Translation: CASSLVGNTEAFF.

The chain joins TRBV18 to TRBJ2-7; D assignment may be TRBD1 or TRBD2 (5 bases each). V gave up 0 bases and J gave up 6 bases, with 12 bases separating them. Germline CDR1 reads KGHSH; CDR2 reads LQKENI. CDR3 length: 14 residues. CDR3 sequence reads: CASSPPRDLGEQYF. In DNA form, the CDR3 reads TGTGCCAGCTCACCACCACGGGACCTGGGCGAGCAGTACTTC.

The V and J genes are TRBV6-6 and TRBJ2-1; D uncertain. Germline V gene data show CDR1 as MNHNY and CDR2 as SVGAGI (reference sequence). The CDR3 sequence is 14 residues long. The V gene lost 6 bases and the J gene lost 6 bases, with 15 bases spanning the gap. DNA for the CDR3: TGTGCCAGCAGGGAAATCCGTCCTAGCAATGAGCAGTTCTTC. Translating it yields CASREIRPSNEQFF.